This entry lists 18 T cell receptor beta chains sequenced from one sample in a study of CD8 T cells in ankylosing spondylitis. General study results and limits: One TCR beta motif, made up of eight highly homologous variants, appeared characteristic of ankylosing spondylitis blood.

MiXCR, applied by TCRdb to the 5' RACE reads, yields one record per CDR3 protein. The data show 750,000 to 850,000 distinct CDR3 sequences, about 10% seen once. Their cognate antigens are unknown. Sequenced: blood, either unsorted or a sorted T cell fraction (not recorded which). Source of these receptors: a male donor with ankylosing spondylitis.

The gene calls are TRBV4-1 and TRBJ1-5; D unresolved. The CDR3 loop spans 16 amino acids. V shed 4 bases and J shed 7 bases, with 20 bases lying between them. Germline CDR1 and CDR2: MGHRA and YSYEKL. The CDR3, as DNA: TGCGCCAGCAGCCTCAGGACGGGAGGCTCGGGGCAGCCCCAGCATTTT. Amino acids: CASSLRTGGSGQPQHF.

This clonotype was seen more than once but under ten times. V gene TRBV5-1 combines with J gene TRBJ1-1; 9 bases agree with TRBD1. CDR1 is SGHRS, CDR2 YFSETQ, per germline. The CDR3 extends over 16 amino acids. With V trimmed by 4 bases and J by 2 bases, 9 bases remained unmatched. The CDR3 region has the DNA TGCGCCAGCAGCCCTCGGACAGGGGCAATAAACACTGAAGCTTTCTTT. Translating it yields CASSPRTGAINTEAFF.

This clonotype was seen more than once but under ten times. The J gene is TRBJ2-3, the V gene TRBV20-1, with TRBD2 matching 14 bases. The CDR3 covers 16 residues. Germline V CDR1 and CDR2: DFQATT, SNEGSKA (reference sequence). The V and J ends lost 3 bases and 4 bases, in that order; junction bases with no gene match: 6. CDR3 nucleotides: TGCAGTGCTAGTGGGACTAGCGGGAGAAGCGCAGATACGCAGTATTTT. Translated: CSASGTSGRSADTQYF.

V gene TRBV9 combines with J gene TRBJ1-5; D is uncertain. Trimming left V 0 bases short and J 3 bases short, with 7 bases between. The V gene's germline CDR1 is SGDLS and CDR2 YYNGEE. There are 14 residues in the CDR3. In DNA, the CDR3 is TGTGCCAGCAGCGTAGCGGTAACCAATCAGCCCCAGCATTTT. It encodes CASSVAVTNQPQHF.

This clonotype was seen many times. This chain connects TRBV27 to TRBJ1-6; 8 bases are shared with TRBD1. The V and J ends lost 4 bases and 1 base, in that order; junction bases with no gene match: 12. Per the germline V gene, CDR1 is MNHEY and CDR2 is SMNVEV (reference sequence). The CDR3 runs to 19 residues. CDR3 in amino acids: CASSSWTGKGGSYNSPLHF. CDR3 bases: TGTGCCAGCAGTTCCTGGACAGGGAAGGGGGGATCCTATAATTCACCCCTCCACTTT.

This clonotype was seen at least ten times. The chain employs TRBV7-2 and TRBJ1-1, with 7 bases matching TRBD1. Germline-derived CDR1 and CDR2 are SGHTA and FQGNSA. The CDR3 is made up of 14 amino acids. Unmatched junction bases numbered 2, after V lost 3 bases and J lost 1 base. The chain's CDR3 is CASSLGQSNTEAFF. The CDR3 DNA reads as TGTGCCAGCAGCTTGGGACAGTCGAACACTGAAGCTTTCTTT.

The chain recombines TRBV20-1 with TRBJ2-7; 7 bases line up with TRBD2. The CDR3 has 15 residues. V dropped 6 bases and J dropped 0; count of bases not matched to a gene: 11. CDR1 DFQATT and CDR2 SNEGSKA come from the germline V gene (reference sequence). The CDR3 DNA reads as TGCAGTGCAGTTCTGACTAGCCAAAACTCCTACGAGCAGTACTTC. This encodes CSAVLTSQNSYEQYF.

This rearrangement joins TRBV12-3 or TRBV12-4 to TRBJ2-7, with D unclear. This CDR3 contains 13 residues. V dropped 7 bases and J dropped 6 bases, with 16 bases sitting between them. The CDR3 reads CASNESPGSEQYF. The CDR3 DNA follows: TGTGCCAGCAACGAATCACCCGGAAGCGAGCAGTACTTC.

This clonotype was recorded a few times. The chain combines TRBV4-3 with TRBJ2-5; the D is unclear. Trimming shortened V by 0 bases and J by 1 base, and 12 bases separated the two germline ends. Germline loops: CDR1 LGHNA, CDR2 YSLEER. This CDR3 comprises 16 residues. CDR3 in amino acids: CASSQEGRRPQETQYF. The CDR3 nucleotides are TGCGCCAGCAGCCAAGAAGGCAGGAGACCCCAAGAGACCCAGTACTTC.

This clonotype came up many times. The chain is built from TRBV12-3 or TRBV12-4 and TRBJ2-7; TRBD1 is a possible D gene (6 bases). CDR3 length equals 13 residues. V lost 5 bases and J 5 bases, leaving 13 bases between the germline ends. The CDR3: CASSLTGLDEQYF. For the CDR3, the DNA is TGTGCCAGCAGTCTCACAGGGTTGGACGAGCAGTACTTC.

This clonotype showed up just a few times. This rearrangement joins TRBV6-2 or TRBV6-3 to TRBJ2-3; no firm D call. The CDR3 has 14 residues. Trimming removed 0 bases at V and 2 bases at J, with 6 bases between. Looked up from germline, CDR1 is MNHEY and CDR2 is SVGEGT. CDR3 sequence reads: CASSYSAFTDTQYF. In nucleotides, the CDR3 is TGTGCCAGCAGTTACTCGGCATTCACAGATACGCAGTATTTT.

Details on this clonotype: A junction boundary mismatches the germline segment, possibly from a read error. The chain combines TRBV15 with TRBJ2-1; D gene unclear. Germline V gene lookup returns CDR1 LNHNV and CDR2 YYDKDF (reference sequence). The CDR3 runs to 14 residues. The CDR3 loop is CATSRDYYGSPSTF. The CDR3 nucleotides read TGTGCCACCAGCAGAGATTATTACGGGTCCCCCTCAACATTC.

The chain links TRBV4-3 to TRBJ2-4; D unclear. Germline CDR1 is LGHNA and CDR2 is YSLEER. The CDR3 has 16 amino acids. V was clipped by 1 base and J by 1 base, with 11 bases between them. CDR3 region: CASSQAPDRAKNIQYF. The DNA of the CDR3 is TGCGCCAGCAGCCAAGCGCCCGATCGGGCCAAAAACATTCAGTACTTC.

A few counts support this clonotype. V and J are TRBV9 and TRBJ1-2; tentatively, D is TRBD1 (5 bases). Germline CDR1 reads SGDLS; CDR2 reads YYNGEE. The CDR3 totals 13 residues. With 3 bases removed from V and 8 bases from J, the gap between germline ends came to 14 bases. This chain's CDR3 is CASSGLLEGGYTF. The CDR3 nucleotides are TGTGCCAGCAGCGGGCTGCTCGAGGGGGGCTACACCTTC.

Comments on this clonotype: Sequence at one end of the junction differs from germline and may be a read error. This rearrangement joins TRBV6-8 to TRBJ1-5; 8 bases match TRBD1. The length of the CDR3 is 20 residues. The germline gives CDR1 MNHGY, CDR2 SAAAGT. The CDR3 protein is CASNYLQDRDGEGSNQPQHF. The DNA of the CDR3 is TGTGCCAGCAATTACCTCCAGGACAGGGACGGGGAGGGGAGCAATCAGCCCCAGCATTTT.

This clonotype was observed at least ten times. The rearrangement links TRBV20-1 to TRBJ2-3; TRBD2 aligns across 7 bases. This CDR3 has 11 residues. Germline V lookup: CDR1 DFQATT, CDR2 SNEGSKA (reference sequence). With V trimmed by 4 bases and J by 10 bases, 5 bases remained unmatched. CDR3 protein: CSAMGEGSQYF. CDR3 sequence (DNA): TGCAGTGCTATGGGGGAGGGTTCGCAGTATTTT.

The chain uses TRBV29-1 and TRBJ1-1, with no clear D. V was pared by 7 bases and J by 0 bases, with 6 bases between. Germline V gives CDR1 SQVTM, CDR2 ANQGSEA. This CDR3 contains 11 residues. This CDR3 is CSATVNTEAFF. For the CDR3, the DNA is TGCAGCGCGACGGTGAACACTGAAGCTTTCTTT.

This clonotype has only a few counts. The chain recombines TRBV7-8 with TRBJ2-2; no clear D. V lost 2 bases and J lost 4, with 8 bases in between. The CDR3 sequence is 14 residues long. Germline V gene lookup returns CDR1 SGHVS and CDR2 FQNEAQ. CDR3 sequence (DNA): TGTGCCAGCAGCTTATTCAGAGCCACCGGGGAGCTGTTTTTT. Encoded protein: CASSLFRATGELFF.